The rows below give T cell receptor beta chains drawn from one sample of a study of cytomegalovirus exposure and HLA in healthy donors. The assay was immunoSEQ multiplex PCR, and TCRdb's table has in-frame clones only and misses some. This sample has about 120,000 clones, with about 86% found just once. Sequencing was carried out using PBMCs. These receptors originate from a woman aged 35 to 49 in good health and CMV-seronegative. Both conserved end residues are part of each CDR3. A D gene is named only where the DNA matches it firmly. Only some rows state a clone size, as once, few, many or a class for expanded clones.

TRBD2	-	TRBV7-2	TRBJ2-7	TGTGCCAGCAGCTTATTACTAGCGGGGGCCCACGAGCAGTACTTC	CASSLLLAGAHEQYF
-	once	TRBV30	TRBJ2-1	TGTGCCTGGGAAATAGGCGGCCATGAGCAGTTCTTC	CAWEIGGHEQFF
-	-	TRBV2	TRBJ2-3	TGTGCCAGCAGTGACGGAGGAAATACAGATACGCAGTATTTT	CASSDGGNTDTQYF
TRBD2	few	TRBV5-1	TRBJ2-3	TGCGCCAGCAGCAGACGGACTAGTGGAGATACGCAGTATTTT	CASSRRTSGDTQYF
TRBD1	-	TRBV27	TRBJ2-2	TGTGCCAGCAGTTTGGGACAGGGGGCAGTTAGCCGGGAGCTGTTTTTT	CASSLGQGAVSRELFF
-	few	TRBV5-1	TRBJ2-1	TGCGCCAGCAGCTTGAGCGTCAACAATGAGCAGTTCTTC	CASSLSVNNEQFF
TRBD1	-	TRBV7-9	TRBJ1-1	TGTGCCAGCAGCTTCGGGCAGGGGGAGACTGAAGCTTTCTTT	CASSFGQGETEAFF
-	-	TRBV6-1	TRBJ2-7	TGTGCCAGCAGAGCTGCTCCAACCTACGAGCAGTACTTC	CASRAAPTYEQYF
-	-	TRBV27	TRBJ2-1	TGTGCCAGCAGTTTACAGGGGGGCACCTACAATGAGCAGTTCTTC	CASSLQGGTYNEQFF
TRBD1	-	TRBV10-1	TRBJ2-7	TGCGCCAGCAGTGAGTCCAAAGGGCCCGGGACAGGGGGCGACGAGCAGTACTTC	CASSESKGPGTGGDEQYF
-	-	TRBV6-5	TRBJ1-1	TGTGCCAGCAGTTACGGGGGCGAAGCTTTCTTT	CASSYGGEAFF
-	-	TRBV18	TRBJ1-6	TGTGCCAGCTCACCCGGAGAAACGGGTTCACCCCTCCACTTT	CASSPGETGSPLHF
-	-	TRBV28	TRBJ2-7	TGTGCCAGCAGGCCCCCTCTGAGAGGCGAGCAGTACTTC	CASRPPLRGEQYF
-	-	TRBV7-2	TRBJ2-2	TGTGCCAGCAGCAGGGAGCTAGCAGACACCGGGGAGCTGTTTTTT	CASSRELADTGELFF
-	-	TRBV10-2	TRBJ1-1	TGCGCCAGCAGTGAGTCGATAGGGGCTGAAGCTTTCTTT	CASSESIGAEAFF
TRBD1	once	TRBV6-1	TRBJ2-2	TGTGCCACATACCTAGGGACAGGGAGGGCCGGGGAGCTGTTTTTT	CATYLGTGRAGELFF
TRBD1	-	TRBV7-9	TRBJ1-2	TGTGCCAGCAGCTTTCAAGGGGGCCTTAACTATGGCTACACCTTC	CASSFQGGLNYGYTF
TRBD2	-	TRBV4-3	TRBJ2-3	TGCGCCAGCAGCCAAGAACTAGCGGGGGGCACAGATACGCAGTATTTT	CASSQELAGGTDTQYF
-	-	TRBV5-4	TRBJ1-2	TGTGCCAGCAGCTTGGAAGGGGGAGTGGGCTATGGCTACACCTTC	CASSLEGGVGYGYTF
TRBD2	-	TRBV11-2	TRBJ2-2	TGTGCCAGCAGCTTACTAGCGGGGGGGAACACCGGGGAGCTGTTTTTT	CASSLLAGGNTGELFF
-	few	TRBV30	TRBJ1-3	TGTGCCTGGAGTGATCGGAACACCATATATTTT	CAWSDRNTIYF
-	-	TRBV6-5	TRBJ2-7	TGTGCCAGCAGTTACTCTCGAGAATCCTACGAGCAGTACTTC	CASSYSRESYEQYF
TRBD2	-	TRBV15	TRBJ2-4	TGTGCCACCAGCGGTACGGGAGGGCGGAACATTCAGTACTTC	CATSGTGGRNIQYF
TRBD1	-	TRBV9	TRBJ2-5	TGTGCCAGCAGCGTAGGACAGGGGTCGGAGACCCAGTACTTC	CASSVGQGSETQYF
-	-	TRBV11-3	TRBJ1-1	TGTGCCAGCAGCGTCAGTTTGAACACTGAAGCTTTCTTT	CASSVSLNTEAFF
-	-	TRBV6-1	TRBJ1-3	TGTGCCAGCAGTCTGACAGCGAGCTCTGGAAACACCATATATTTT	CASSLTASSGNTIYF
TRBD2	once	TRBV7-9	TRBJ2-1	TGTGCCAGCAGCTTAACTGGACTAGCGGGGGGGCATGAGCAGTTCTTC	CASSLTGLAGGHEQFF
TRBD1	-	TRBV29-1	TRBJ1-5	TGCAGCGTTTCCGGGACAGGAGAGAATCAGCCCCAGCATTTT	CSVSGTGENQPQHF
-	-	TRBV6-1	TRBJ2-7	TGTGCCAGCAGCGAGTCCGGGACTCGTCGTCGGGAGCAGTACTTC	CASSESGTRRREQYF
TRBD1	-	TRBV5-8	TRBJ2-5	TGTGCCAGCAGCTTGGGGACAGGGAATTTTCGTGGTCTAGAGACCCAGTACTTC	CASSLGTGNFRGLETQYF
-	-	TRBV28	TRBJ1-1	TGTGCCAGCAGTTTCCGCGGAGCGGACACTGAAGCTTTCTTT	CASSFRGADTEAFF
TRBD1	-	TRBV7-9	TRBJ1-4	TGTTCCAGCAGCTCACTAGGAGACAGGGAGAATGAAAAACTGTTTTTT	CSSSSLGDRENEKLFF
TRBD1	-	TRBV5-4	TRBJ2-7	TGTGCCAGCAGCTTGGGCCGGGACAGGGCTTACGAGCAGTACTTC	CASSLGRDRAYEQYF
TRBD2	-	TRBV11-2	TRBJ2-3	TGTGCCAGCAGCCCAGTGGGCCTAGCGGGGGGCACAGATACGCAGTATTTT	CASSPVGLAGGTDTQYF
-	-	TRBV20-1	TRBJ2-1	TGCAGTGCTCCCCGGCAGGGAACGCAGTTCTTC	CSAPRQGTQFF
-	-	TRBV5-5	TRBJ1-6	TGTGCCAGCAGCTTGGGTCAAAATAATTCACCCCTCCACTTT	CASSLGQNNSPLHF
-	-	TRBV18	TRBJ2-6	TGTGCCAGCTCAACCGGGGTCTCGGCGGGGGCCAACGTCCTGACTTTC	CASSTGVSAGANVLTF